This T cell receptor (beta chain) was captured by sequencing in a study of graft-versus-host responses after intestinal transplantation (dated by TCRdb to the early 2020s). Notes on the research overall: The transplants that recipients got were multivisceral, liver-intestinal, or isolated intestinal. Instead of going to the commercial service, samples from a few later patients were sequenced in-house on an Illumina MiSeq and processed with MiXCR. After intestinal transplantation, graft-versus-host and host-versus-graft alloreactive T cell clones in the graft, circulation and bone marrow were tracked using bulk TCR-beta CDR3 sequencing. Every recipient was given anti-thymocyte globulin induction, then maintenance tacrolimus and steroids for two to three years. A peak of at least 4% donor T cells among recipient peripheral blood mononuclear cells was the definition used for donor T cell macrochimerism. A cohort of 24 intestinal transplant recipients, including one retransplant, was enrolled, and 3 patients lacking pretransplant specimens were excluded. To identify alloreactive clones, pre-transplant mixed lymphocyte reaction products were sequenced and compared with unstimulated pre-transplant donor and recipient T cells. Results the study describes overall, beyond this receptor: Patients with donor T cell macrochimerism had high GvH to HvG T cell clonal ratios in their allografts. The conclusions were limited by the relatively low number and heterogeneity of the intestinal transplant patients. GvH clones were detected in recipient bone marrow, and some of these GvH clones were observed earlier in ileal mucosa or blood, consistent with an intestinal mucosal origin. Peak levels of circulating GvH clones were associated with declines in HvG clones early after transplant.

In regard to this clone: Its specific antigen is unknown. The sample holds no much larger clone one base away, and base qualities are not on file.

What the time point label conveys for this sample: cells obtained before transplantation from donor or recipient. CD3+CD4+ and CD3+CD8+ populations were FACS-sorted from unstimulated pre-transplant donor and recipient cells taken from spleen or lymph nodes. The CDR3 numbers 17 residues from cysteine through phenylalanine. Of all the DNA, just the CDR3 is kept, 51 bases in frame from base 1. Based on the germline V gene, the CDR1 and CDR2 sequences are MNHNS and SASEGT. V gives up 1 base and J gives up 8 bases, and the segment between their germline ends measures 21 bases. Library preparation used the immunoSEQ multiplex PCR assay. In most patients, genomic DNA was isolated using the Qiagen DNeasy Blood and Tissue Kit and sent frozen to Adaptive Biotechnologies for TCR sequencing. High-throughput TCR-beta CDR3 sequencing of genomic DNA from most patients was performed by Adaptive Biotechnologies. As for the original processing: Adaptive's ImmunoSEQ software was the source of the TCR sequencing data for roughly 19 patients, while a few other patients were processed with MiXCR and VDJtools. To correct CD4 versus CD8 sorting errors, sequences present in both subsets at a frequency ratio below 5:1 were removed. CDR3 nucleotide sequences shared between donor and recipient were removed because their origin could not be assigned. To be classed as alloreactive, a clone needed at least 2-fold expansion over unstimulated cells and a minimum CFSE-low frequency of 0.002% (template counts) or 0.001% (read counts). Mappable clones were those detected in sequenced pre-transplant spleen, lymph node, or MLR CFSE-low populations of the donor or recipient. The cumulative frequency of alloreactive clones was calculated as a percentage of all sequences, weighted by copy number. As stored in TCRdb, this immuneACCESS dataset retains in-frame rearrangements with V and J assigned. A fraction of the clones does not appear; measured against another copy, unresolved V genes explain less than half of the discrepancy, and the remainder lacks a known reason. D and trimming were read from the DNA, whereas the V and J calls and clone size are those reported in that table. For this sample there are roughly 100,000 clones; 93% appear just once. Less than 1.5% of the sample lies in the top ten.

Rearrangement joined TRBV6-1 to TRBJ2-1; the D region is possibly TRBD1 or TRBD2, each matching across 5 bases. The origin of this receptor is a human donor who received an intestinal transplant. Material: unstimulated CD8+ T cells sorted from spleen or lymph node cells, obtained before intestinal transplant. The CDR3 protein sequence reads: CASSEELRVRGFDEQFF. The nucleotide sequence reads TGTGCCAGCAGTGAAGAGCTCAGGGTAAGAGGGTTTGATGAGCAGTTCTTC.